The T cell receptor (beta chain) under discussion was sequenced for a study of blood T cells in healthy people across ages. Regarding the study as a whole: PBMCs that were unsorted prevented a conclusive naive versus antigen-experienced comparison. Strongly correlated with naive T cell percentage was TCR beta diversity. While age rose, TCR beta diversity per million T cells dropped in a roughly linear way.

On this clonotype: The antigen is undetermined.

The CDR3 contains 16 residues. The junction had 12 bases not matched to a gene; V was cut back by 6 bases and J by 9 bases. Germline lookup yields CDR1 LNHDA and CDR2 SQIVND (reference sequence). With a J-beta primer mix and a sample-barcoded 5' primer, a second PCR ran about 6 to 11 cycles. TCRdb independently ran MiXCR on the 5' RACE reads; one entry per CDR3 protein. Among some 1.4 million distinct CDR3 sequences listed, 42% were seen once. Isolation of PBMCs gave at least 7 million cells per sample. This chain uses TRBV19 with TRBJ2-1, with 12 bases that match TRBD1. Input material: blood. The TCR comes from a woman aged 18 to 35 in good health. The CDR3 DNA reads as TGTGCCAGTAGAGTTCCGGGACAGGGGGCTCGAGGTGAGCAGTTCTTC. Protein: CASRVPGQGARGEQFF.